The rows below give T cell receptor beta chains drawn from one sample of a study of early T cells in non-severe SARS-CoV-2 infection. TCRdb re-called the 5' RACE reads through MiXCR, storing one row per CDR3 protein. This sample carries some 30,000 distinct CDR3 sequences, around 4% of them seen once, and the ten largest clones take more than 8%. Sequencing used whole blood. The receptors here all came from an adult who was a healthcare worker with PCR-confirmed SARS-CoV-2 infection or an uninfected control (not recorded which). The CDR3 runs from the conserved cysteine through the conserved F or W. D genes are given only for firm matches. The size entry is marked missing in some rows and otherwise reads once, few, many or a size class.

d_call: -
cdr3_length: 16
j_call: TRBJ2-1
v_call: TRBV19
clone_size: -
cdr3_aa: CASSPPLGRSYNEQFF
cdr3_nt: TGTGCCAGTAGCCCCCCTTTGGGTAGGTCCTACAATGAGCAGTTCTTC

d_call: -
cdr3_length: 17
j_call: TRBJ2-3
v_call: TRBV5-1
clone_size: many
cdr3_aa: CASSFTGTRPVQDTQYF
cdr3_nt: TGCGCCAGCAGCTTCACAGGAACGAGGCCGGTGCAAGATACGCAGTATTTT

d_call: TRBD1
cdr3_length: 13
j_call: TRBJ2-7
v_call: TRBV27
clone_size: many
cdr3_aa: CASSLRDRYEQYF
cdr3_nt: TGTGCCAGCAGTTTAAGGGACAGGTACGAGCAGTACTTC

d_call: -
cdr3_length: 13
j_call: TRBJ2-7
v_call: TRBV7-6
clone_size: medium-sized
cdr3_aa: CASSLSSGYEQYF
cdr3_nt: TGTGCCAGCAGCTTATCCTCAGGCTACGAGCAGTACTTC

d_call: -
cdr3_length: 15
j_call: TRBJ1-3
v_call: TRBV25-1
clone_size: many
cdr3_aa: CASSPVTISGNTIYF
cdr3_nt: TGTGCCAGCAGCCCAGTCACTATCTCTGGAAACACCATATATTTT

d_call: TRBD2
cdr3_length: 16
j_call: TRBJ2-1
v_call: TRBV6-2/TRBV6-3
clone_size: many
cdr3_aa: CASSYSGTSGIHEQFF
cdr3_nt: TGTGCCAGCAGTTACTCAGGGACTAGCGGGATCCATGAGCAGTTCTTC

d_call: TRBD1
cdr3_length: 15
j_call: TRBJ2-7
v_call: TRBV27
clone_size: once
cdr3_aa: CAGSKTGTVTYEQYF
cdr3_nt: TGTGCCGGCAGTAAGACCGGGACAGTGACCTACGAGCAGTACTTC

d_call: -
cdr3_length: 16
j_call: TRBJ2-7
v_call: TRBV6-6
clone_size: -
cdr3_aa: CASSYPGTLPSYEQYF
cdr3_nt: TGTGCCAGCAGTTACCCGGGGACTTTGCCTTCCTACGAGCAGTACTTC

d_call: -
cdr3_length: 15
j_call: TRBJ2-6
v_call: TRBV6-1
clone_size: many
cdr3_aa: CASSIQGSGANVLTF
cdr3_nt: TGTGCCAGCAGTATACAGGGCTCTGGGGCCAACGTCCTGACTTTC

d_call: -
cdr3_length: 13
j_call: TRBJ2-2
v_call: TRBV7-2
clone_size: many
cdr3_aa: CASSTNLAGELFF
cdr3_nt: TGTGCCAGCAGCACTAACCTGGCCGGGGAGCTGTTTTTT

d_call: TRBD1
cdr3_length: 12
j_call: TRBJ1-4
v_call: TRBV29-1
clone_size: many
cdr3_aa: CSALGQDEKLFF
cdr3_nt: TGCAGCGCCTTGGGACAGGATGAAAAACTGTTTTTT

d_call: TRBD2
cdr3_length: 19
j_call: TRBJ2-1
v_call: TRBV3-1
clone_size: many
cdr3_aa: CASSLIAGGRGSSYNEQFF
cdr3_nt: TGTGCCAGCAGCCTTATAGCGGGAGGCAGGGGGAGCTCCTACAATGAGCAGTTCTTC

d_call: TRBD2
cdr3_length: 15
j_call: TRBJ2-5
v_call: TRBV4-3
clone_size: medium-sized
cdr3_aa: CASSQERGGQETQYF
cdr3_nt: TGCGCCAGCAGCCAAGAGCGGGGGGGCCAAGAGACCCAGTACTTC

d_call: -
cdr3_length: 14
j_call: TRBJ1-1
v_call: TRBV12-3/TRBV12-4
clone_size: many
cdr3_aa: CASSLTGWETEAFF
cdr3_nt: TGTGCCAGCAGTTTAACAGGGTGGGAAACTGAAGCTTTCTTT

d_call: TRBD2
cdr3_length: 15
j_call: TRBJ2-3
v_call: TRBV11-2
clone_size: few
cdr3_aa: CASSAIGGAGDTQYF
cdr3_nt: TGTGCCAGCAGCGCCATCGGGGGGGCCGGGGATACGCAGTATTTT

d_call: -
cdr3_length: 16
j_call: TRBJ2-7
v_call: TRBV7-9
clone_size: many
cdr3_aa: CASSLGRRGASYEQYF
cdr3_nt: TGTGCCAGCAGCTTAGGCAGGAGGGGTGCGTCCTACGAGCAGTACTTC

d_call: -
cdr3_length: 14
j_call: TRBJ1-6
v_call: TRBV6-2/TRBV6-3
clone_size: many
cdr3_aa: CASRRLGDNSPLHF
cdr3_nt: TGTGCCAGCAGGCGCTTGGGTGATAATTCACCCCTCCACTTT

d_call: -
cdr3_length: 16
j_call: TRBJ2-7
v_call: TRBV28
clone_size: many
cdr3_aa: CASSPTLTGGKYEQYF
cdr3_nt: TGTGCCAGCAGTCCGACACTAACCGGGGGCAAGTACGAGCAGTACTTC

d_call: -
cdr3_length: 15
j_call: TRBJ2-3
v_call: TRBV7-9
clone_size: few
cdr3_aa: CASSLVIVGTDTQYF
cdr3_nt: TGTGCCAGCAGCTTAGTAATAGTGGGCACAGATACGCAGTATTTT

d_call: TRBD2
cdr3_length: 17
j_call: TRBJ2-7
v_call: TRBV5-1
clone_size: many
cdr3_aa: CASSLVILAGAPGEQYF
cdr3_nt: TGCGCCAGCAGCTTGGTGATCCTAGCGGGGGCCCCGGGCGAGCAGTACTTC

d_call: -
cdr3_length: 13
j_call: TRBJ2-2
v_call: TRBV7-9
clone_size: -
cdr3_aa: CASSSESSGELFF
cdr3_nt: TGTGCCAGCAGCTCAGAATCCTCCGGGGAGCTGTTTTTT

d_call: -
cdr3_length: 14
j_call: TRBJ2-7
v_call: TRBV6-2/TRBV6-3
clone_size: many
cdr3_aa: CASTRSGAGYEQYF
cdr3_nt: TGTGCCAGCACCCGATCGGGGGCAGGATACGAGCAGTACTTC